One and the same sample provided the 14 T cell receptor beta chains below, sequenced in a study of T cell responses to AZD1222 COVID-19 vaccine. This table comes from immunoSEQ multiplex PCR, and its TCRdb copy is limited to in-frame clones, with some not included. This sample has 45,000 to 60,000 clones; 60% to 85% occur once, and the top ten carry 6% to 7%. This material consisted of peripheral blood, taken on day 0 of AZD1222 vaccination. The receptors shown here come from an adult in good health.

The V and J genes are TRBV11-2 and TRBJ2-3; 8 bases are shared with TRBD2. The germline CDR1 and CDR2 sequences are SGHAT and FQNNGV. The CDR3 consists of 18 residues. V shed 2 bases, J shed 1 base, and the junction held 11 bases outside the gene matches. The CDR3 region is CASSLPLAATLGTDTQYF. The CDR3 nucleotides are TGTGCCAGCAGCTTACCACTAGCGGCCACCTTGGGCACAGATACGCAGTATTTT.

The chain employs TRBV5-1 and TRBJ2-1; TRBD1 might be the D (6 bases). Germline CDR1 and CDR2: SGHRS and YFSETQ. V lost 0 bases and J 11 bases, leaving 12 bases between the germline ends. CDR3 length equals 13 residues. CDR3 sequence: CASSLDGWDKQFF. The DNA for the CDR3 is TGCGCCAGCAGCTTGGATGGTTGGGACAAGCAGTTCTTC.

This clone was seen just once. V usage is TRBV6-5 and J usage is TRBJ1-3, with D perhaps TRBD1 (6 bases). With 6 bases removed from V and 0 bases from J, the gap between germline ends came to 12 bases. The germline V gene has CDR1 MNHEY and CDR2 SVGAGI. The CDR3 spans 15 residues. The CDR3 nucleotides are TGTGCCAGCAGAAAACAGGGTAGCTCTGGAAACACCATATATTTT. Translated: CASRKQGSSGNTIYF.

The CDR3 DNA follows: TGCGCCAGCAGCCCCCGGACAGGGGAGGAAAAGACCCAGTACTTC. Protein: CASSPRTGEEKTQYF. V usage is TRBV5-1 and J usage is TRBJ2-5; TRBD1 agrees at 9 bases. This CDR3 contains 15 residues. V was pared by 4 bases and J by 6 bases, with 10 bases of the junction left unmatched. Germline V gives CDR1 SGHRS, CDR2 YFSETQ.

The chain couples TRBV27 to TRBJ1-2; TRBD1 matches 8 bases. The germline CDR1 and CDR2 sequences are MNHEY and SMNVEV (reference sequence). V shed 5 bases and J 5 bases; nucleotides not matched to a gene: 13. The CDR3 length is 16 residues. The CDR3 loop reads CASSPRTGRLLYGYTF. CDR3 DNA sequence: TGTGCCAGCAGTCCAAGGACAGGGCGACTTCTTTATGGCTACACCTTC.

This clone has a handful of counts. The CDR3 DNA reads TGCGCCAGCAGCCAAGACGAAACCCCGAATCAGCCCCAGCATTTT. The encoded protein is CASSQDETPNQPQHF. The chain joins TRBV4-1 to TRBJ1-5, with no clear D. This CDR3 contains 15 residues. V shed 0 bases and J shed 4 bases, with 10 bases lying between them. Germline assignment: CDR1 MGHRA and CDR2 YSYEKL.

This rearrangement joins TRBV19 to TRBJ2-3, with 10 nucleotides matching TRBD1. V gave up 8 bases and J gave up 2 bases; unmatched junction bases: 4. The CDR3 has 14 residues. Per germline, CDR1 LNHDA and CDR2 SQIVND (reference sequence). The CDR3 sequence is CASRDRGFTDTQYF. CDR3 DNA sequence: TGTGCCAGTCGGGACAGGGGATTCACAGATACGCAGTATTTT.

CDR3 nucleotides: TGTGCCAGCAGCCAAGATTCCACAGGTAACTATGGCTACACCTTC. Translation: CASSQDSTGNYGYTF. This chain connects TRBV4-2 to TRBJ1-2; possibly TRBD1 for D (5 bases). V lost 0 bases and J 1 base, leaving 9 bases between the germline ends. The germline V gene has CDR1 LGHNA and CDR2 YNFKEQ. The CDR3 is made up of 15 amino acids.

The rearrangement links TRBV29-1 to TRBJ1-1, with TRBD1 matching over 9 bases. V shed 5 bases and J 4 bases; nucleotides not matched to a gene: 2. From germline, CDR1 is SQVTM and CDR2 ANQGSEA. The CDR3 sequence is 12 residues long. CDR3: CSVLQGATEAFF. CDR3 bases: TGCAGCGTTCTACAGGGGGCCACTGAAGCTTTCTTT.

This rearrangement joins TRBV10-1 to TRBJ1-2; possible D gene TRBD1, 5 bases. Germline V lookup: CDR1 WNHNN, CDR2 SYGVQD (reference sequence). V was cut by 2 bases and J by 10 bases, with 14 bases left in between. The CDR3 consists of 13 residues. The CDR3: CASSEHIAGPYTF. The CDR3 DNA follows: TGCGCCAGCAGTGAGCATATAGCGGGGCCCTACACCTTC.

The V gene is TRBV11-2, the J gene TRBJ1-2; 9 positions agree with TRBD1. V lost 4 bases, J lost 6 bases, and 9 bases stayed unmatched. CDR1 and CDR2 (germline): SGHAT, FQNNGV. CDR3 size: 15 residues. The CDR3 DNA is TGTGCCAGCAGCTCCCGACAGGGGGGGCTCGATGGCTACACCTTC. It is translated as CASSSRQGGLDGYTF.

This clone was detected a few times. The V gene is TRBV27, the J gene TRBJ2-1; possibly TRBD2 for D (5 bases). CDR3 length: 16 residues. CDR1 is MNHEY, CDR2 SMNVEV, per germline (reference sequence). V was cut by 8 bases and J by 3 bases, with 20 bases left in between. The DNA for the CDR3 is TGTGCCAGCGCCCAAATTGGGAGTTTCAGCTACAATGAGCAGTTCTTC. It specifies CASAQIGSFSYNEQFF.

The V gene is TRBV19, the J gene TRBJ1-3; D is undetermined. V shed 1 base and J shed 0 bases, with 7 bases lying between them. This CDR3 contains 15 residues. CDR1 is LNHDA, CDR2 SQIVND, per germline (reference sequence). CDR3 in DNA: TGTGCCAGTAGTATAGGCAGGAGCTCTGGAAACACCATATATTTT. This gives the protein CASSIGRSSGNTIYF.

V is TRBV7-2 and J is TRBJ2-5; 7 positions agree with TRBD1. The CDR3 loop spans 13 amino acids. After removal of 5 bases from V and 5 bases from J, the junction contained 5 bases not matched to a gene. Germline V gene data show CDR1 as SGHTA and CDR2 as FQGNSA. Written as DNA, the CDR3 is TGTGCCAGCAGCCTAAGACAGGGTGAGACCCAGTACTTC. Protein sequence: CASSLRQGETQYF.